These T cell receptor beta chains were read from a single sample in a study of cytomegalovirus exposure and HLA in healthy donors. Some clones are missing from TCRdb's copy, which holds only in-frame ones; the method was immunoSEQ multiplex PCR. The repertoire consists of about 120,000 clones, with 15% to 20% occurring once and the leading ten covering less than 3.5%. Material: PBMCs. The origin of the receptors is a female donor in good health and CMV-seropositive. CDR3s include the opening cysteine and the closing phenylalanine or tryptophan. Fields, in order: D gene, clone size, V gene, J gene, CDR3 protein. D genes are given only for firm matches. The size of a clone is reported for some rows only, either as once, few or many, or as a class for expanded clones.

D: TRBD1
size: -
V: TRBV29-1
J: TRBJ1-1
CDR3: CSVEDQGTGLTEAFF

D: -
size: -
V: TRBV6-1
J: TRBJ2-3
CDR3: CASSINRVGTDTQYF

D: TRBD2
size: -
V: TRBV28
J: TRBJ2-5
CDR3: CASSFGLAGGETQYF

D: TRBD1
size: -
V: TRBV28
J: TRBJ2-5
CDR3: CASTGQGWETQYF

D: -
size: -
V: TRBV9
J: TRBJ2-6
CDR3: CASSVYSGANVLTF

D: -
size: -
V: TRBV18
J: TRBJ2-6
CDR3: CASSPFLGGSGANVLTF

D: TRBD2
size: few
V: TRBV19
J: TRBJ2-1
CDR3: CASRGGGTSYNEQFF

D: -
size: -
V: TRBV28
J: TRBJ2-1
CDR3: CASSTTHNEQFF

D: -
size: -
V: TRBV9
J: TRBJ1-2
CDR3: CASSLTPQGNYGYTF

D: -
size: -
V: TRBV28
J: TRBJ2-4
CDR3: CASSFSVNIQYF